These T cell receptor beta chains were read from a single sample in a study of neurological immune-mediated disorders. TCRdb used MiXCR to reprocess the 5' RACE reads, holding one entry per CDR3 protein. The data hold 70,000 to 90,000 distinct CDR3 sequences, with 5% to 6% observed a single time. Sequencing used PBMCs. These receptors originate from a woman in her twenties or thirties with multiple sclerosis. Both conserved end residues are part of each CDR3. The D gene is left open where the match is weak. Rows may omit the clone size; those that give it use once, few, many or a size class.

V: TRBV7-2
J: TRBJ2-1
D: -
size: many
CDR3: CASSPPVRRVTYNEQFF
DNA: TGTGCCAGCAGCCCCCCGGTTCGGAGAGTAACCTACAATGAGCAGTTCTTC

V: TRBV5-1
J: TRBJ1-5
D: -
size: -
CDR3: CASRFGTGNNKTQNF
DNA: -

V: TRBV29-1
J: TRBJ1-5
D: TRBD1
size: -
CDR3: CSVTGTGGKTQNF
DNA: TGCAGCGTTACCGGGACAGGGGGCAAGACCCAGAATTTT

V: TRBV5-1
J: TRBJ2-1
D: -
size: many
CDR3: CASSGAASGWDNEQFF
DNA: TGCGCCAGCAGCGGAGCTGCCAGCGGGTGGGACAATGAGCAGTTCTTC

V: TRBV7-8
J: TRBJ2-1
D: -
size: many
CDR3: CASSLGLGNNEQFF
DNA: TGTGCCAGCAGCTTAGGTCTAGGTAACAATGAGCAGTTCTTC

V: TRBV20-1
J: TRBJ1-5
D: -
size: many
CDR3: CSALQGNQPQHF
DNA: TGCAGTGCCTTACAGGGAAATCAGCCCCAGCATTTT

V: TRBV20-1
J: TRBJ2-1
D: TRBD2
size: few
CDR3: CSARDIVAGFSYNEQFF
DNA: TGCAGTGCTAGGGACATTGTAGCGGGATTCTCCTACAATGAGCAGTTCTTC

V: TRBV7-9
J: TRBJ2-2
D: -
size: many
CDR3: CASSPRGDNTGELFF
DNA: TGTGCCAGCAGCCCCCGTGGAGATAACACCGGGGAGCTGTTTTTT

V: TRBV12-3/TRBV12-4
J: TRBJ2-1
D: TRBD2
size: -
CDR3: CASSSVAGGLNEQFF
DNA: TGTGCCAGCAGTTCCGTGGCGGGGGGGCTGAATGAGCAGTTCTTC

V: TRBV20-1
J: TRBJ2-1
D: TRBD1
size: many
CDR3: CSARGGTGYYNEQFF
DNA: TGCAGTGCCCGAGGGGGGACAGGGTACTACAATGAGCAGTTCTTC

V: TRBV20-1
J: TRBJ2-1
D: TRBD2
size: many
CDR3: CSAIPSGLRWDEQFF
DNA: TGCAGTGCTATCCCTTCGGGACTACGTTGGGATGAGCAGTTCTTC

V: TRBV20-1
J: TRBJ1-2
D: -
size: few
CDR3: CSVTTGHGGYTF
DNA: TGCAGTGTTACCACGGGACACGGTGGCTACACCTTC

V: TRBV20-1
J: TRBJ1-1
D: TRBD1
size: few
CDR3: CSAPGTGDTEAFF
DNA: TGCAGTGCTCCCGGGACAGGGGACACTGAAGCTTTCTTT

V: TRBV20-1
J: TRBJ2-1
D: -
size: few
CDR3: CSAPEPAGIEQFF
DNA: TGCAGTGCACCGGAACCGGCGGGAATAGAGCAGTTCTTC

V: TRBV5-1
J: TRBJ2-1
D: TRBD1
size: many
CDR3: CASSFGTDLNEQFF
DNA: TGCGCCAGCAGCTTCGGGACAGACCTCAATGAGCAGTTCTTC

V: TRBV4-1
J: TRBJ2-7
D: -
size: many
CDR3: CASSQGPAYEQYF
DNA: TGCGCCAGCAGCCAAGGTCCAGCCTACGAGCAGTACTTC

V: TRBV6-5
J: TRBJ2-2
D: TRBD1
size: many
CDR3: CASSYSGQDPGELFF
DNA: TGTGCCAGCAGTTACTCGGGACAGGACCCCGGGGAGCTGTTTTTT

V: TRBV6-5
J: TRBJ1-6
D: -
size: many
CDR3: CASGTGRLHF
DNA: TGTGCCAGCGGCACAGGCCGTCTCCACTTT

V: TRBV5-1
J: TRBJ2-1
D: TRBD2
size: many
CDR3: CASSLDPRGAGADEQFF
DNA: TGCGCCAGCAGCTTGGATCCACGAGGAGCGGGAGCGGATGAGCAGTTCTTC

V: TRBV12-2
J: TRBJ2-3
D: -
size: many
CDR3: CASRSTDTQYF
DNA: TGTGCAAGCCGAAGTACAGATACGCAGTATTTT

V: TRBV20-1
J: TRBJ1-3
D: -
size: many
CDR3: CSASSGSGNTIYF
DNA: TGCAGTGCTTCTTCAGGGTCTGGAAACACCATATATTTT

V: TRBV20-1
J: TRBJ2-1
D: -
size: many
CDR3: CSARGIWRSSYNEQFF
DNA: TGCAGTGCTAGAGGTATTTGGCGAAGCTCCTACAATGAGCAGTTCTTC

V: TRBV5-1
J: TRBJ1-1
D: -
size: many
CDR3: CASSLDPANTEAFF
DNA: TGCGCCAGCAGCTTGGACCCAGCGAACACTGAAGCTTTCTTT

V: TRBV7-3
J: TRBJ2-3
D: -
size: many
CDR3: CASSLKVTDTQYF
DNA: TGTGCCAGCAGCTTAAAAGTGACAGATACGCAGTATTTT

V: TRBV30
J: TRBJ1-1
D: TRBD1
size: many
CDR3: CASRGTGSMWAFF
DNA: TGTGCCTCCAGAGGGACAGGGAGCATGTGGGCTTTCTTT

V: TRBV5-1
J: TRBJ1-2
D: -
size: many
CDR3: CASSLDGVAGGYTF
DNA: TGCGCCAGCAGCTTGGATGGGGTCGCAGGTGGCTACACCTTC

V: TRBV5-1
J: TRBJ2-1
D: -
size: many
CDR3: CASSLAGPGAYNEQFF
DNA: TGCGCCAGCAGCTTGGCCGGCCCGGGGGCGTACAATGAGCAGTTCTTC

V: TRBV12-3/TRBV12-4
J: TRBJ2-2
D: -
size: many
CDR3: CASSPGAGELFF
DNA: TGTGCCAGCAGCCCGGGGGCCGGGGAGCTGTTTTTT

V: TRBV10-3
J: TRBJ2-1
D: -
size: many
CDR3: CATTGVAYNEQFF
DNA: TGTGCCACTACAGGAGTAGCCTACAATGAGCAGTTCTTC

V: TRBV12-3/TRBV12-4
J: TRBJ2-1
D: -
size: many
CDR3: CASRSGSSYNEQFF
DNA: TGTGCCAGCAGGAGCGGAAGCTCCTACAATGAGCAGTTCTTC

V: TRBV20-1
J: TRBJ2-5
D: -
size: many
CDR3: CSAREDKKNLKGETQYF
DNA: TGCAGTGCTAGAGAGGACAAGAAGAACCTTAAGGGGGAGACCCAGTACTTC

V: TRBV20-1
J: TRBJ1-2
D: -
size: many
CDR3: CSARVVPGAGGYTF
DNA: TGCAGTGCTAGAGTAGTACCAGGGGCAGGGGGCTACACCTTC

V: TRBV20-1
J: TRBJ1-1
D: -
size: many
CDR3: CSAGVIMNTEAFF
DNA: TGCAGTGCTGGTGTAATTATGAACACTGAAGCTTTCTTT

V: TRBV10-3
J: TRBJ2-7
D: TRBD2
size: many
CDR3: CAISAISGYEQYF
DNA: TGTGCCATCAGTGCAATTAGCGGGTACGAGCAGTACTTC

V: TRBV3-1
J: TRBJ1-2
D: -
size: -
CDR3: CASSLEEGNYGYTF
DNA: TGTGCCAGCAGCCTCGAAGAGGGGAACTATGGCTACACCTTC

V: TRBV6-6
J: TRBJ1-3
D: TRBD1
size: many
CDR3: CASTGTGAGNTIYF
DNA: TGTGCCAGCACCGGGACAGGGGCTGGAAACACCATATATTTT

V: TRBV24-1
J: TRBJ2-1
D: TRBD1
size: many
CDR3: CATSDSDRERVNEQFF
DNA: TGTGCCACCAGTGACTCCGACAGGGAAAGGGTGAATGAGCAGTTCTTC

V: TRBV12-3/TRBV12-4
J: TRBJ2-6
D: -
size: many
CDR3: CASSFGVRGSGANVLTF
DNA: TGTGCCAGCAGTTTCGGGGTCCGGGGGAGTGGGGCCAACGTCCTGACTTTC

V: TRBV28
J: TRBJ1-5
D: TRBD1
size: many
CDR3: CASSLWTGSSNQPQHF
DNA: TGTGCCAGCAGTTTATGGACAGGGAGTAGCAATCAGCCCCAGCATTTT

V: TRBV12-3/TRBV12-4
J: TRBJ1-1
D: -
size: many
CDR3: CASSSGRQANTEAFF
DNA: TGTGCCAGCAGTTCGGGGCGACAAGCCAACACTGAAGCTTTCTTT

V: TRBV5-1
J: TRBJ1-1
D: -
size: many
CDR3: CASVDTLNTEAFF
DNA: TGCGCCAGCGTTGATACATTGAACACTGAAGCTTTCTTT

V: TRBV20-1
J: TRBJ2-3
D: -
size: many
CDR3: CSAMIRGVGTDTQYF
DNA: TGCAGTGCTATGATCCGCGGGGTGGGCACAGATACGCAGTATTTT

V: TRBV5-1
J: TRBJ2-2
D: -
size: few
CDR3: CASRREDNTGELFF
DNA: TGCGCCAGCAGGAGGGAAGATAACACCGGGGAGCTGTTTTTT

V: TRBV12-3/TRBV12-4
J: TRBJ2-7
D: -
size: many
CDR3: CASSLSRQGMAGVPLSYEQYF
DNA: TGTGCCAGCAGTTTATCTCGACAAGGGATGGCAGGGGTGCCCCTATCCTACGAGCAGTACTTC

V: TRBV27
J: TRBJ2-3
D: -
size: many
CDR3: CASSLQDSTATDTQYF
DNA: TGTGCCAGCAGTTTGCAGGATTCAACGGCCACAGATACGCAGTATTTT

V: TRBV5-5
J: TRBJ2-7
D: -
size: many
CDR3: CASSLTTSWTPNYEQYF
DNA: TGTGCCAGCAGCTTAACGACCAGCTGGACACCGAACTACGAGCAGTACTTC

V: TRBV4-2
J: TRBJ2-7
D: TRBD2
size: many
CDR3: CASSQDRIAGGAGVYF
DNA: TGTGCCAGCAGCCAAGATCGAATAGCGGGAGGTGCCGGTGTGTACTTC

V: TRBV12-3/TRBV12-4
J: TRBJ2-3
D: -
size: many
CDR3: CASSLQEGTDTQYF
DNA: TGTGCCAGCAGTCTGCAGGAGGGCACAGATACGCAGTATTTT

V: TRBV27
J: TRBJ2-1
D: TRBD2
size: many
CDR3: CASRDLWRGGNEQFF
DNA: TGTGCCAGCAGGGACCTCTGGCGGGGGGGCAATGAGCAGTTCTTC

V: TRBV24-1
J: TRBJ2-1
D: TRBD1
size: many
CDR3: CATSDRQGGNNEQFF
DNA: TGTGCCACCAGTGACCGACAGGGGGGAAACAATGAGCAGTTCTTC